This TCR beta chain was observed in a study of blood T cells in healthy people across ages. Study-level findings and limits: Long-lived donors exceeded aged donors in naive CD4+ cells and diversity.

Primers used in a second PCR of roughly 6 to 11 cycles were a sample-barcoded 5' primer and a J-beta primer mix. TCRdb reprocessed the 5' RACE reads with MiXCR, giving one entry per CDR3 protein. The sample includes roughly 1,300,000 distinct CDR3 sequences, approximately 59% of them seen just once. There are 15 residues in the CDR3. The ends were cut back, 4 bases at V and 0 bases at J, with 9 bases in the middle. Germline-derived CDR1 and CDR2 are SEHNR and FQNEAQ (reference sequence). For this clonotype: Its antigen is currently unknown.

This receptor was obtained from a young man in good health. The specimen was blood. The chain uses TRBV7-9 and TRBJ1-4; weak D call: TRBD1 (5 bases). CDR3 coding DNA: TGTGCCAGCAGCTCTCGACAGTCAACTAATGAAAAACTGTTTTTT. Protein: CASSSRQSTNEKLFF.